The 19 T cell receptor beta chains presented below share a single source sample, sequenced in a study of CD8 T cells in Susac syndrome (dated by TCRdb to about 2019). Library preparation used the immunoSEQ multiplex PCR assay. RNA was extracted using the RNeasy kit, and roughly 0.45 to 1 microgram was reverse transcribed with random hexamers. TCRdb trimmed the raw reads at Q25, called clones with MiXCR and kept productive beta chains. Identical CDR3 proteins give one entry, which carries the most common genes and DNA. The sample yields about 180,000 distinct CDR3 sequences; roughly 94% were counted once. The ten largest clones add up to 0.12% of the sample. Sequencing used CD4+ T cells from PBMCs. The source is a human donor with Susac syndrome.

This rearrangement joins TRBV5-1 to TRBJ1-6; a possible D gene is TRBD1 (5 bases). Germline CDR1 is SGHRS and CDR2 is YFSETQ. CDR3 length equals 14 residues. The V and J ends lost 7 bases and 7 bases respectively, with 15 bases between them. Here the CDR3 reads CASWVGAGNSPLHF. The CDR3 nucleotides read TGCGCCAGCTGGGTAGGGGCTGGAAATTCACCCCTCCACTTT.

Comments on this clonotype: Relative to the germline gene, one junction end is altered; a read error may explain this. V and J are TRBV15 and TRBJ1-2; TRBD1 matches at 7 bases. Looked up from germline, CDR1 is LNHNV and CDR2 is YYDKDF (reference sequence). The CDR3 spans 14 residues. The CDR3 DNA reads as TGTGCCACCAGCGGAGACAGGGCGAACTATGGCTACACCTTC. Protein: CATSGDRANYGYTF. The complete variable domain, with remaining parts taken from reference TRBV15 and TRBJ1-2, reads DAMVIQNPRYQVTQFGKPVTLSCSQTLNHNVMYWYQQKSSQAPKLLFHYYDKDFNNEADTPDNFQSRRPNTSFCFLDIRSPGLGDTAMYLCATSGDRANYGYTFGSGTRLTVV.

This chain joins TRBV7-3 and TRBJ2-3, with 8 positions matching TRBD1. The germline V gene encodes CDR1 SGHTA and CDR2 FQGTGA. V dropped 5 bases and J dropped 8; count of bases not matched to a gene: 18. This CDR3 has 17 amino acids. The CDR3 loop is CASSMPSGTGFLGTQYF. Written as DNA, the CDR3 is TGTGCCAGCAGCATGCCGTCCGGGACAGGTTTTTTGGGTACGCAGTATTTT.

The chain is built from TRBV13 and TRBJ2-3; D call uncertain. In germline, CDR1 is PRHDT, CDR2 FYEKMQ (reference sequence). Trimming removed 3 bases at V and 5 bases at J, with 12 bases between. This CDR3 is built from 14 residues. The CDR3 coding sequence is TGTGCCAGCAGCTTTCGCCTTCGGCGAGATACGCAGTATTTT. Amino acids: CASSFRLRRDTQYF.

This clonotype was recorded only once. The chain recombines TRBV6-1 with TRBJ1-1, with unresolved D. Trimming cost V 2 bases and J 2 bases, with 12 bases left between them. This CDR3 has 15 amino acids. The germline V gene has CDR1 MNHNS and CDR2 SASEGT. CDR3 amino acids: CASSERRILNTEAFF. The CDR3 nucleotides read TGTGCCAGCAGTGAAAGGAGGATTCTCAACACTGAAGCTTTCTTT.

The chain recombines TRBV20-1 with TRBJ2-5; the match to TRBD1 covers 11 bases. CDR1 DFQATT and CDR2 SNEGSKA come from the germline V gene (reference sequence). Losses at the gene ends were 5 bases for V and 5 bases for J; bases not matched to a gene: 7. This CDR3 is 14 amino acids long. DNA of the CDR3: TGCAGTGCTCTCGGACAGGGGGCTTGGGAGACCCAGTACTTC. Encoded protein: CSALGQGAWETQYF.

Only one count was recorded for this clonotype. An end of the junction does not agree with germline; a read error may underlie this. The chain carries TRBV3-1 and TRBJ2-1, with D perhaps TRBD1 or TRBD2 (6 bases each). This CDR3 region has 12 residues. Germline CDR1 is LGHDT and CDR2 is YNNKEL (reference sequence). CDR3 DNA sequence: TGTGCCAGCAGCCAAGATAGGGGGACTTTTGTCTTC. Translation gives CASSQDRGTFVF.

The gene calls are TRBV20-1 and TRBJ2-3, with D uncertain. The CDR3 extends over 12 amino acids. V shed 7 bases and J shed 0 bases, with 8 bases lying between them. Germline V lookup: CDR1 DFQATT, CDR2 SNEGSKA (reference sequence). The CDR3 coding sequence is TGCAGTGAGCGCTATAGCACAGATACGCAGTATTTT. This codes for CSERYSTDTQYF.

J is TRBJ2-3 and V is TRBV20-1; 10 nucleotides line up with TRBD2. Trimming took 0 bases from V and 4 from J; bases not matched to a gene: 4. The CDR3 loop spans 15 amino acids. The germline CDR1 and CDR2 sequences are DFQATT and SNEGSKA (reference sequence). CDR3 protein: CSAREAGGPADTQYF. The CDR3 region has the DNA TGCAGTGCTAGAGAAGCGGGGGGGCCCGCAGATACGCAGTATTTT.

This chain joins TRBV14 and TRBJ1-1; tentatively, D is TRBD1 (5 bases). Deletions cut 5 bases from V and 7 bases from J, with 14 bases between. This CDR3 spans 13 amino acids. Germline CDR1 SGHDN, CDR2 FVKESK. CDR3 in amino acids: CASSYRDLFEAFF. The CDR3 nucleotides are TGTGCCAGCAGCTACCGGGACTTGTTTGAAGCTTTCTTT. Full variable domain (rest looked up from reference TRBV14 and TRBJ1-1): EAGVTQFPSHSVIEKGQTVTLRCDPISGHDNLYWYRRVMGKEIKFLLHFVKESKQDESGMPNNRFLAERTGGTYSTLKVQPAELEDSGVYFCASSYRDLFEAFFGQGTRLTVV.

The genes are TRBV5-6 and TRBJ1-1, with TRBD1 matching over 7 bases. The CDR3 consists of 15 residues. Germline loops: CDR1 SGHDT, CDR2 YYEEEE. With V trimmed by 0 bases and J by 6 bases, 8 bases remained unmatched. CDR3: CASSLDPTGKAEAFF. The CDR3 DNA reads TGTGCCAGCAGCTTGGACCCGACAGGGAAGGCTGAAGCTTTCTTT.

The genes are TRBV12-3 or TRBV12-4 and TRBJ1-1, with 7 bases identical to TRBD1. This CDR3 comprises 15 residues. V gave up 1 base and J gave up 3 bases; unmatched junction bases: 5. The chain's CDR3 is CASSLGGQAYTEAFF. The CDR3 region has the DNA TGTGCCAGCAGTTTAGGAGGACAGGCGTACACTGAAGCTTTCTTT.

The rearrangement links TRBV5-4 to TRBJ2-5, with D possibly matching TRBD2 (7 bases). The CDR3 loop spans 16 amino acids. V lost 4 bases to trimming and J lost 3 bases, with 19 bases between them. The V gene's germline CDR1 is SGHNT and CDR2 YYREEE (reference sequence). CDR3 sequence: CASSPPGGKGKETQYF. The DNA for the CDR3 is TGTGCCAGCAGCCCGCCGGGGGGCAAAGGAAAAGAGACCCAGTACTTC.

The rearrangement links TRBV9 to TRBJ2-1; D might be TRBD2 (6 bases). The germline V gene encodes CDR1 SGDLS and CDR2 YYNGEE. The V end was cut by 4 bases, the J end by 4 bases, with 18 bases between. CDR3 length: 16 residues. The CDR3 sequence: CASSLAASREYNEQFF. The CDR3 DNA is TGTGCCAGCAGCCTTGCGGCTAGTCGGGAGTACAATGAGCAGTTCTTC.

The genes are TRBV27 and TRBJ2-3, with D perhaps being TRBD1 or TRBD2 (7 bases each). Germline CDR1 MNHEY, CDR2 SMNVEV (reference sequence). V dropped 7 bases and J dropped 3 bases, with 17 bases sitting between them. CDR3 length: 15 amino acids. The CDR3 DNA reads as TGTGCCAGCACCAGACAGGGAGGGCCAACAGATACGCAGTATTTT. This gives the protein CASTRQGGPTDTQYF.

V usage is TRBV29-1 and J usage is TRBJ2-2, with a possible D match to TRBD1 (6 bases). The germline CDR1 and CDR2 sequences are SQVTM and ANQGSEA. This CDR3 region has 14 residues. V lost 5 bases to trimming and J lost 0 bases, with 10 bases between them. CDR3 sequence (DNA): TGCAGCGTTCGACAGGACGCGAACACCGGGGAGCTGTTTTTT. Its translation: CSVRQDANTGELFF.

The V and J genes are TRBV28 and TRBJ1-2; the D gene is possibly TRBD1 (5 bases). Germline assignment: CDR1 MDHEN and CDR2 SYDVKM. V gave up 4 bases and J gave up 5 bases, with 14 bases separating them. The CDR3 loop spans 14 amino acids. The DNA of the CDR3 is TGTGCCAGCAGTTCCGGGGCTGCACCATATGGCTACACCTTC. Protein sequence: CASSSGAAPYGYTF.

The J gene is TRBJ1-3, the V gene TRBV7-2, with D possibly TRBD1 on 5 matching bases. This CDR3 region has 16 residues. Looked up from germline, CDR1 is SGHTA and CDR2 is FQGNSA. Trimming shortened V by 1 base and J by 4 bases, and 14 bases separated the two germline ends. This CDR3 reads CASSLVAGTSGNTIYF. The CDR3 DNA reads as TGTGCCAGCAGCTTAGTCGCCGGGACCTCCGGAAACACCATATATTTT.

The chain uses TRBV5-1 and TRBJ2-2; D remains ambiguous. This CDR3 has 14 amino acids. Trimming stripped 0 bases from V and 0 bases from J, with 3 bases between. The germline V gene encodes CDR1 SGHRS and CDR2 YFSETQ. The CDR3 region has the DNA TGCGCCAGCAGCTTGGAGACGAACACCGGGGAGCTGTTTTTT. This codes for CASSLETNTGELFF.